This TCR beta chain was documented in a study of cytomegalovirus exposure and HLA in healthy donors (dated by TCRdb to 2015 to 2018). Background on the whole study: An earlier analysis of roughly 610 of the donors reported approximately 300 Gb of sequence data and about 120 million unique TCR beta sequences obtained from about 180 million T cells. A later genetic analysis took genome-wide SNP genotypes for about three fifths of the 666 donors and used that subset as a discovery cohort. In the later analysis, no new phenotypic data were used to find candidate immune exposures; instead, reliance was placed on TCR beta sequences and their occurrence across donors. The study was designed to test whether signatures of past pathogen exposure could be identified by cataloging public T cell receptors. Every repertoire in the discovery cohort had been generated on one and the same sequencing platform. In a later analysis, previously published TCR beta repertoires from 550 to 700 donors were re-analyzed and high-resolution HLA genotyping was added so that TCR occurrence patterns could be studied. HLA typing covered class I and class II loci at four-digit resolution. The study profiled the T cell repertoires of about 720 subjects by immunosequencing and related them to cytomegalovirus serostatus. An early release covering 550 to 700 HLA-typed donors comprised approximately 290 gigabases of sequencing data and roughly 86 million unique TCR sequences. The study combined high-throughput TCR immunosequencing, statistical association of individual TCRs with disease status, and machine learning to predict cytomegalovirus infection status. Donor age, sex, ethnicity and CMV serostatus were collected together with the repertoire data. Besides the first cohort of more than 650 subjects, a separate validation cohort made up of roughly 120 different subjects was used. Because of strong linkage in the cohort, 5 or 6 DR-DQ haplotypes were treated as single units for association and clustering. Of the roughly 400 genotyped donors, more than 75% were placed in the genetic ancestry cluster associated with self-reported Caucasian donors. The number of typed donors differed by locus: roughly 629-640 for A, B, C, DRB1 and DQB1; 500 to 550 for DQA1; approximately 610 for DPA1; and 400 to 480 for DPB1. On average, over 200,000 unique TCR beta nucleotide sequences were sequenced per donor among some 420 genotyped donors of the cohort, with around 19% of those sequences being non-productive. An earlier analysis of some 500 of the donors applied high-throughput TCR beta sequencing to assess whether each TCR beta V gene segment acted as functional or pseudogenic.

Comments on this clone: Which antigen it targets is not known. No much larger clonotype is one base removed from it; base qualities were not supplied.

In total, roughly 710 healthy bone marrow donors made up the cohort. At the time of sampling, all cohort members were nominally healthy, though unrecorded immune exposures were likely present. The donor tested CMV seronegative and was one of the 352 seronegative cohort members. A peripheral blood sample was collected from each donor, and TCR beta sequencing was performed on peripheral blood mononuclear cells. Genomic DNA was extracted from the blood cell samples with the Qiagen DNeasy Blood Extraction Kit. Paper-wide results and their limitations: A later analysis found that TCR association rates varied across HLA loci, with DRB1 alleles showing the most associated TCRs and HLA-C alleles the fewest. A few of the identified cytomegalovirus-associated TCR beta chains were confirmed in vitro to be specific for cytomegalovirus antigens. An association between a missense DCLRE1C variant and V-gene and J-gene trimming of TCR beta chains was found in a later genetic analysis and replicated in an independent cohort. A later analysis reported that several top co-occurrence clusters appeared linked to parvovirus B19, influenza, CMV and Epstein-Barr virus. Assigning TCR associations to individual alleles was difficult when HLA alleles, especially DR and DQ, strongly co-occurred. A further reported finding was that TCR beta sequences accurately predicted the HLA-A and HLA-B alleles for most subjects in the first cohort. This cohort had only TCR beta chains sequenced, and the lack of alpha or paired-chain data limited which features could be detected. For the cohort, immune exposure information was limited to CMV serostatus. Most CMV-associated TCR beta chains appeared to be HLA-restricted in a later analysis, and the HLA associations seemed to be driven largely by CMV exposure. In the study, approximately 150 TCR beta chains were listed as associated with cytomegalovirus. A group of highly shared sequence variants was considered likely to be a technical artifact of the sequencing pipeline. It was suggested by the authors that the approach could potentially be generalized to other disease states and immunological phenotypes. Because the 87-base-pair reads could not distinguish some IMGT-functional V segments, including TRBV6-2 and TRBV6-3, those segments were excluded. About 17 rarely observed V segments, including chromosome 9 orphons, were excluded from the earlier analysis of some 590 of the donors because counts were too low. Roughly uniform sequencing depth across donors was assumed in presence/absence analyses, although this assumption may not hold. HLA typing was unavailable for some donors at each locus, so association tests used only the typed subset. In both the original and validation cohorts, the classifier was reported to diagnose cytomegalovirus status with high specificity and sensitivity. In a later genetic analysis, fewer N-insertions in productive TCRs were reported among donors in an Asian-associated ancestry cluster than the approximately 670-donor mean. Linkage disequilibrium might explain the correlated functional status among segregating V segments, but an unknown experimental factor could not be ruled out. In a later analysis, HLA-associated TCR beta chains showed more clonal expansion and lower generation probabilities than non-associated chains that were equally common. At a false discovery rate of 0.05, a later analysis linked 15,000 to 20,000 TCR beta sequences to specific HLA alleles. In an earlier analysis of roughly 560 of the donors, most TCR beta V segments were observed in productive rearrangements about 87% or about 30% of the time, broadly matching IMGT annotations. While some public TCRs were present in many individuals, most TCR sequences turned up only very rarely across donors.

Its CDR3 holds 15 amino acids, cysteine through phenylalanine. Just the 45-base CDR3 DNA is kept, in frame starting at base 1. V lost 7 bases and J lost 0 bases; the stretch between them is 15 bases long. Looking up the germline V gene yields CDR1 SNHLY and CDR2 FYNNEI. The protocol used for the library was the immunoSEQ multiplex PCR assay. The multiplex PCR relied on a mix of 60 forward primers for TCR Vbeta segments and 13 reverse primers for TCR Jbeta segments. The CDR3 region of rearranged TCR beta genes was amplified from genomic DNA by a multiplex PCR assay. The amplified TCR beta libraries were sequenced on the Illumina HiSeq System as 87-base-pair reads. The paper's data handling went like this. Across the roughly 600 repertoires, a later analysis counted roughly 84 million unique TCR beta chains, 9.5 million to 13 million of which were shared by at least two donors. A nearest-neighbor algorithm error-corrected the raw reads and collapsed the reads into unique sequences, merging closely related sequences to remove PCR and sequencing errors. To assign V, D and J gene segments, CDR3 sequences were aligned to IMGT reference sequences. For a sequence to be retained, at least a six-nucleotide match to both a V gene segment and a J gene segment was required. A rearrangement was called productive if the CDR3 had no stop codons and remained in frame with V and J, and every other rearrangement was called non-productive. CDR3 was defined according to IMGT convention as the region running from the second conserved V-encoded cysteine to the conserved J-encoded phenylalanine. In an earlier analysis of more than 550 of the donors, sequences lacking an unambiguous match to a single V gene segment were excluded. In an earlier analysis of several hundred of the donors, V segments were called functional above 56.7% productive rearrangements and were called segregating when the between-donor standard deviation exceeded 5%. A statistical classification framework was built for diagnosing cytomegalovirus status from the catalog of TCR beta chain sequences. V and J gene assignment, in a later analysis, came from comparing TCR nucleotide sequences with IMGT/GENE-DB human TR gene sequences. In a later analysis, CDR3 sequences and most-parsimonious VDJ recombination scenarios were assigned using the TCRdist pipeline. In a later analysis, each TCR beta chain was defined by its CDR3 amino acid sequence together with its V-gene family, and reads without a unique V-gene family were excluded. As a way to deal with suspected cross-contamination and a sequencing artifact, a later analysis dropped hundreds of nucleotide sequences that were highly shared and had low generation probability. For each public chain, a later analysis derived a clonal expansion index from normalized ranks of inferred template counts within each repertoire. Generation probabilities in a later analysis came from a VDJ recombination model fitted to out-of-frame rearrangements, and those results were checked against IGoR. Hypergeometric tests were used in a later analysis to score TCR-TCR, TCR-HLA and TCR-CMV co-occurrence, with a repertoire-size bias correction applied to the TCR pairs. False discovery rates were estimated in a later analysis by permuting HLA or CMV assignments 20 times. In a later analysis, co-occurring TCRs were grouped with DBSCAN, and TCRdist sequence similarity was added when clustering was performed within HLA-allele-positive subsets. Repertoires with fewer than 30,000 or more than 120,000 public chains, plus five repertoires with anomalous nucleotide sharing, were excluded from co-occurrence clustering. TCRdb obtained this table from immuneACCESS and retained in-frame rearrangements with V and J assigned. These tables miss some clones; where compared with another copy, unresolved V genes account for less than half of the shortfall, and the remainder is unexplained. The DNA gave D and trimming, while V, J and clone size come from that table. The sample table records fewer than 150,000 clones; approximately 80% of these occur just once. The top ten clonotypes cover 4.5% to 6.5% of the sample.

The V and J segments used are TRBV2 and TRBJ1-2; the D gene is perhaps TRBD1, on 6 matching bases. The sequencing input was PBMCs. This sequence originates from a male donor in good health and CMV-seronegative. The CDR3 in this case is CASKGGAGANYGYTF. The sequenced DNA: TGTGCCAGCAAGGGGGGAGCGGGAGCTAACTATGGCTACACCTTC.